These T cell receptor beta chains were read from a single sample in a study of blood T cell repertoires in COVID-19. Clones were read by immunoSEQ multiplex PCR, and TCRdb kept only the in-frame ones, dropping some. The data show some 51,000 clones, approximately 90% seen once. Specimen: peripheral blood. The receptor set was obtained from a man between 45 and 60 years old with active COVID-19. The CDR3 runs from the conserved cysteine through the conserved F or W. Each record gives: clone size, J gene, V gene, D gene, CDR3 protein, CDR3 DNA. A D gene is named only where the DNA matches it firmly. Part of the rows lack a size; the others show once, few, many or a class for expanded clones.

>once|TRBJ2-7|TRBV18|.
CASSPINFYEQYF
TGTGCCAGCTCACCAATCAATTTCTACGAGCAGTACTTC
>.|TRBJ2-3|TRBV5-1|TRBD1
CASRTGQGTDTQYF
TGCGCCAGCAGAACTGGACAGGGTACAGATACGCAGTATTTT
>.|TRBJ2-5|TRBV6-1|.
CASSEYILETQYF
TGTGCCAGCAGTGAATATATCTTAGAGACCCAGTACTTC
>few|TRBJ2-7|TRBV7-2|TRBD2
CASSLALAGTEQYF
TGTGCCAGCAGCTTAGCGCTAGCGGGAACCGAGCAGTACTTC
>.|TRBJ1-4|TRBV6-5|TRBD1
CASSGTANEKLFF
TGTGCCAGCAGCGGGACAGCTAATGAAAAACTGTTTTTT
>.|TRBJ2-1|TRBV6-5|.
CASSGEEGSYNEQFF
TGTGCCAGCAGCGGGGAGGAGGGATCCTACAATGAGCAGTTCTTC
>.|TRBJ2-1|TRBV6-5|TRBD2
CASSLAGSNNEQFF
TGTGCCAGCAGCTTAGCGGGATCAAACAATGAGCAGTTCTTC
>.|TRBJ1-2|TRBV4-1|TRBD1
CASSQWTGGGYTF
TGCGCCAGCAGCCAGTGGACAGGGGGCGGCTACACCTTC
>.|TRBJ2-3|TRBV5-4|.
CASSSEWAHTDTQYF
TGTGCCAGCAGCTCCGAGTGGGCGCACACAGATACGCAGTATTTT
>.|TRBJ2-2|TRBV5-4|TRBD2
CASSLVLAGAGELFF
TGTGCCAGCAGCTTAGTACTAGCGGGAGCCGGGGAGCTGTTTTTT
>.|TRBJ1-4|TRBV28|.
CASSSYRFYEKLFF
TGTGCCAGCAGTTCTTACAGGTTTTACGAAAAACTGTTTTTT
>once|TRBJ1-1|TRBV19|TRBD1
CASSALTGSGTEAFF
TGTGCCAGTAGTGCCTTGACAGGGTCGGGCACTGAAGCTTTCTTT
>.|TRBJ1-5|TRBV5-1|TRBD1
CASSWGTGIQPQHF
TGCGCCAGCAGTTGGGGGACAGGGATCCAGCCTCAGCATTTT
>.|TRBJ2-1|TRBV7-2|TRBD2
CASRGTGTSNIHEQFF
TGTGCCAGCAGAGGAACCGGGACTAGTAACATTCATGAGCAGTTCTTC
>.|TRBJ2-7|TRBV6-2/TRBV6-3|TRBD2
CASSSWSSGSLGEQYF
TGTGCCAGCAGTTCATGGTCTAGCGGGTCCCTGGGGGAGCAGTACTTC
>.|TRBJ2-6|TRBV9|TRBD1
CASSAPFSGTVGLKAGANVLTF
TGTGCCAGCAGCGCCCCTTTCTCCGGGACAGTTGGTCTCAAGGCTGGGGCCAACGTCCTGACTTTC
>.|TRBJ2-1|TRBV28|.
CASSVSGGTNHEQFF
TGTGCCAGCAGTGTCTCCGGGGGTACCAACCATGAGCAGTTCTTC
>.|TRBJ1-5|TRBV2|TRBD1
CASTQDRGASNQPQHF
TGTGCCAGCACCCAAGACAGGGGGGCTAGCAATCAGCCCCAGCATTTT
>.|TRBJ2-2|TRBV30|TRBD2
CAWSESGAGELFF
TGTGCCTGGAGTGAGAGCGGGGCCGGGGAGCTGTTTTTT
>.|TRBJ1-5|TRBV7-6|.
CASSLDLRGSGNQPQHF
TGTGCCAGCAGCTTAGATCTGCGGGGGTCAGGCAATCAGCCCCAGCATTTT
>.|TRBJ1-1|TRBV18|TRBD1
CASSPGGAGTGATEAFF
TGTGCCAGCTCACCGGGAGGGGCTGGGACAGGGGCCACTGAAGCTTTCTTT
>once|TRBJ1-3|TRBV25-1|.
CASSGVRSGNTIYF
TGTGCCAGCAGTGGGGTGAGGTCTGGAAACACCATATATTTT
>.|TRBJ2-7|TRBV3-1/TRBV3-2|TRBD2
CASSQAFRGRYEQYF
TGTGCCAGCAGCCAGGCTTTTCGCGGGAGGTACGAGCAGTACTTC
>.|TRBJ1-1|TRBV7-9|.
CASSSQGLSTEAFF
TGTGCCAGCAGCTCACAGGGATTGAGCACTGAAGCTTTCTTT
>once|TRBJ2-7|TRBV3-1/TRBV3-2|TRBD1
CASSRGQVPYEQYF
TGTGCCAGCAGCCGCGGACAGGTCCCCTACGAGCAGTACTTC
>.|TRBJ1-2|TRBV5-8|TRBD1
CASRPTGGTNYGYTF
TGTGCCAGCAGACCCACAGGGGGGACTAACTATGGCTACACCTTC
>.|TRBJ2-7|TRBV7-9|TRBD2
CASSLGSGGYEQYF
TGTGCCAGCAGCTTGGGTAGCGGGGGCTACGAGCAGTACTTC
>once|TRBJ2-7|TRBV5-4|.
CASSEASSYEQYF
TGTGCCAGCAGCGAAGCTAGCTCCTACGAGCAGTACTTC
>once|TRBJ2-1|TRBV7-8|TRBD1
CASGGQGSYNEQFF
TGTGCCAGCGGGGGACAGGGCTCCTACAATGAGCAGTTCTTC
>.|TRBJ2-1|TRBV21-1|.
CASSKGTSGGYNEQFF
TGTGCCAGCAGCAAGGGGACTAGCGGAGGTTACAATGAGCAGTTCTTC
>.|TRBJ2-5|TRBV7-3|.
CASSLLVQETQYF
TGTGCCAGCAGCTTATTAGTTCAAGAGACCCAGTACTTC
>.|TRBJ1-2|TRBV18|TRBD1
CASSSIAGTGDFYGYTF
TGTGCCAGCTCATCGATCGCCGGGACAGGGGACTTCTATGGCTACACCTTC
>.|TRBJ2-5|TRBV7-7|TRBD2
CASSLGLAVEETQYF
TGTGCCAGCAGCCTGGGACTAGCCGTCGAAGAGACCCAGTACTTC
>.|TRBJ1-2|TRBV6-5|.
CASRPTVNYGYTF
TGTGCCAGCAGACCTACAGTCAACTATGGCTACACCTTC
>.|TRBJ1-1|TRBV12-5|TRBD1
CASGLGTGGNTEAFF
TGTGCTAGTGGTTTGGGTACAGGGGGGAACACTGAAGCTTTCTTT
>.|TRBJ2-7|TRBV2|.
CASRRGTEQYF
TGTGCCAGCAGGCGGGGAACCGAGCAGTACTTC
>.|TRBJ1-1|TRBV5-5|.
CASSVGVNTEAFF
TGTGCCAGCAGCGTGGGAGTGAACACTGAAGCTTTCTTT
>.|TRBJ2-7|TRBV3-1/TRBV3-2|.
CASSQDPEGPEQYF
TGTGCCAGCAGCCAAGATCCTGAGGGCCCCGAGCAGTACTTC
>.|TRBJ2-7|TRBV5-6|.
CASSLVGEQYF
TGTGCCAGCAGCTTGGTCGGCGAGCAGTACTTC
>.|TRBJ1-1|TRBV2|.
CASSPSASGFTEAFF
TGTGCCAGCAGTCCCAGCGCTTCAGGGTTCACTGAAGCTTTCTTT
>.|TRBJ2-7|TRBV28|.
CASSLDRRAAQYF
TGTGCCAGCAGTTTAGACCGGAGGGCGGCGCAGTACTTC
>.|TRBJ2-7|TRBV11-2|.
CASSLGGRGRGEQYF
TGTGCCAGCAGCTTAGGGGGTAGGGGGAGAGGCGAGCAGTACTTC
>.|TRBJ2-5|TRBV2|.
CASSELALSSQYF
TGTGCCAGCAGTGAATTAGCCCTCTCGTCCCAGTACTTC
>.|TRBJ2-7|TRBV14|TRBD2
CASACEGLAAYEQYF
TGTGCCAGCGCCTGCGAGGGACTAGCGGCCTACGAGCAGTACTTC
>.|TRBJ1-1|TRBV19|.
CASIPRESSPLNTEAFF
TGTGCCAGTATCCCCAGGGAATCAAGTCCGTTGAACACTGAAGCTTTCTTT
>.|TRBJ2-6|TRBV7-3|.
CASSLTLSSGANVLTF
TGTGCCAGCAGCTTAACGCTCAGCTCTGGGGCCAACGTCCTGACTTTC
>.|TRBJ2-3|TRBV5-4|TRBD2
CASSPRSGGTDTQYF
TGTGCCAGCAGCCCTCGTAGCGGGGGCACAGATACGCAGTATTTT
>.|TRBJ1-4|TRBV28|.
CASSPKGWTVNEKLFF
TGTGCCAGCAGCCCCAAGGGGTGGACGGTTAATGAAAAACTGTTTTTT
>few|TRBJ2-2|TRBV7-3|.
CASSLSRGTGELFF
TGTGCCAGCAGCTTAAGTAGGGGCACCGGGGAGCTGTTTTTT
>.|TRBJ1-3|TRBV6-5|.
CASSSSTSSGNTIYF
.
>few|TRBJ2-7|TRBV6-5|.
CASSPKYEQYF
TGTGCCAGCAGTCCTAAGTACGAGCAGTACTTC
>.|TRBJ2-7|TRBV5-1|TRBD1
CASSLDRGYDEQYF
TGCGCCAGCAGCCTCGACAGGGGGTACGACGAGCAGTACTTC
>.|TRBJ2-5|TRBV2|TRBD2
CATAHGRQREETQYF
TGTGCCACCGCCCACGGGAGGCAGCGGGAAGAGACCCAGTACTTC